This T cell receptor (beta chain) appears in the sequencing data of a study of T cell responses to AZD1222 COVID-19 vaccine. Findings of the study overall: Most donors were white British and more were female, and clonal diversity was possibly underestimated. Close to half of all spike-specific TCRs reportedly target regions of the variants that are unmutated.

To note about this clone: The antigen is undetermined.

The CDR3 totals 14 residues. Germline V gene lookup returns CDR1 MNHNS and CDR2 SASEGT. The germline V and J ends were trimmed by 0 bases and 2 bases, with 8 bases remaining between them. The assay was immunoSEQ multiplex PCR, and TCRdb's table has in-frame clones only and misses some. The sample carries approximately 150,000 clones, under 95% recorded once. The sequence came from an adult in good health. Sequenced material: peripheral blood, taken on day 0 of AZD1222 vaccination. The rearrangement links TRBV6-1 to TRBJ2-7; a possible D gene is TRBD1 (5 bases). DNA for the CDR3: TGTGCCAGCAGTGAAGCAAGACAGCCCTACGAGCAGTACTTC. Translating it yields CASSEARQPYEQYF.